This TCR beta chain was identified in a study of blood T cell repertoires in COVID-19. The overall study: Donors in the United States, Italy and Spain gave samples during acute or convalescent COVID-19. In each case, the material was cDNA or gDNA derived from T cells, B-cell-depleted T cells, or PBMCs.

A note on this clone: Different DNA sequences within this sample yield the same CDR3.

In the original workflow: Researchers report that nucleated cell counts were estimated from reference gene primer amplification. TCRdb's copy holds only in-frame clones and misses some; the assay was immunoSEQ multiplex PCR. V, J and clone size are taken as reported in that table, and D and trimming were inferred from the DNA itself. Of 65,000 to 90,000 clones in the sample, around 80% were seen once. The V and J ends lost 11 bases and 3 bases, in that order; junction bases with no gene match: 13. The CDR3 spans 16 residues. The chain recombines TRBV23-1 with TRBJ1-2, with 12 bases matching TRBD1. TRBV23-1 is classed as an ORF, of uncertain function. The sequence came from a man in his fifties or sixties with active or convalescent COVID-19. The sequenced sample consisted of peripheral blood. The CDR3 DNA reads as TGCGCCTCCAGTCGACCCGGGACAGGGGGCTACTATGGCTACACCTTC. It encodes CASSRPGTGGYYGYTF.